The T cell receptor beta chain under discussion was sequenced for a study of CD8 T cells in cerebrospinal fluid in Alzheimer's disease. Study-level information: Two single-cell methods, plate-based nested PCR and droplet-based sequencing, assessed CSF clonal expansion.

TCRdb re-analyzed the 10x single-cell sequencing reads; it lists each CDR3 protein once, without DNA. The sample's table shows roughly 1,500 distinct CDR3 sequences. Frequency places this clonotype as medium-sized. What it binds is not known. The CDR3 is 15 residues long. From germline, CDR1 is MNHNS and CDR2 SASEGT. Study results and caveats: Compared with controls, mild cognitive impairment or Alzheimer's disease patients showed higher maximum CSF clone percentages. Healthy subjects less often had a clone of at least 3% than Alzheimer's patients.

This clonotype originated in a human donor in good health. The sequenced sample consisted of cerebrospinal fluid. V gene TRBV6-1 combines with J gene TRBJ2-1; the TCRdb call, TRBD2, lacks DNA for checking. This CDR3 is CASSPASGSYNEQFF.